One and the same sample provided the 27 T cell receptor beta chains below, sequenced in a study of shared clonotypes between healthy human individuals (dated by TCRdb to about 2020). Library creation used the immunoSEQ multiplex PCR assay. TCRdb carries this immuneACCESS record with in-frame sequences only. Its versions omit some clonotypes, under half of them owing to an unresolved V gene in the studies checked, with the rest unexplained. The sample contains some 2,500,000 clones, about nine tenths of them found a single time. The ten largest clones add up to approximately 0.41% of the sample. The sequencing input was naive CD4+ T cells from PBMCs. The sample's cell subset or site, from its label and the paper: CD45RA+ positively selected. The receptors shown here come from a man younger than 30 in good health. Some clones in this sample may be carry-over from other donors' samples.

This sequence joins TRBV6-1 and TRBJ1-2; possibly TRBD1 for D (5 bases). The germline V gene has CDR1 MNHNS and CDR2 SASEGT. With 4 bases removed from V and 6 bases from J, the gap between germline ends came to 12 bases. The CDR3 covers 13 residues. CDR3: CASSAQGGDGYTF. The CDR3 coding sequence is TGTGCCAGCAGTGCCCAGGGCGGGGATGGCTACACCTTC.

Points on this clone: The sample carries other DNA sequences with the same CDR3. This sequence joins TRBV11-2 and TRBJ2-5; D perhaps matches TRBD2 (6 bases). This CDR3 has 11 amino acids. Looked up from germline, CDR1 is SGHAT and CDR2 is FQNNGV. Trimming removed 5 bases from V and 5 bases from J, with 6 bases in between. CDR3 sequence reads: CASSLAETQYF. The CDR3, as DNA: TGTGCCAGCAGCCTAGCGGAGACCCAGTACTTC.

This chain uses TRBV28 with TRBJ1-4, with D possibly matching TRBD1 (5 bases). This CDR3 has 12 residues. From germline, CDR1 is MDHEN and CDR2 SYDVKM. Trimming stripped 2 bases from V and 13 bases from J, with 11 bases between. The CDR3 bases are TGTGCCAGCAGTTTACCGCTCAGGGCACTGTTTTTT. It yields the protein CASSLPLRALFF.

The chain employs TRBV9 and TRBJ2-6, with D maybe TRBD1 (6 bases). The V gene's germline CDR1 is SGDLS and CDR2 YYNGEE. This CDR3 is 16 amino acids long. The V gene lost 3 bases and the J gene lost 2 bases, with 12 bases spanning the gap. CDR3 residues: CASSETGSPGANVLTF. The CDR3 DNA follows: TGTGCCAGCAGCGAAACAGGGAGCCCTGGGGCCAACGTCCTGACTTTC.

This chain joins TRBV5-4 and TRBJ2-1; 9 nucleotides agree with TRBD2. V lost 4 bases to trimming and J lost 5 bases; unmatched junction nucleotides: 4. The CDR3 loop spans 14 amino acids. CDR1 and CDR2 (germline): SGHNT, YYREEE (reference sequence). In DNA form, the CDR3 reads TGTGCCAGCAGCCGACTAGCGGACAACAATGAGCAGTTCTTC. This codes for CASSRLADNNEQFF.

The gene calls are TRBV5-4 and TRBJ2-3; 7 bases match TRBD1. The CDR3 loop spans 15 amino acids. Germline CDR1 and CDR2: SGHNT and YYREEE (reference sequence). With 4 bases clipped from V and 6 bases from J, the junction kept 11 bases outside the gene matches. CDR3 sequence reads: CASSPGGRGRDTQYF. DNA of the CDR3: TGTGCCAGCAGCCCAGGGGGTAGGGGGCGGGATACGCAGTATTTT.

V gene TRBV2 combines with J gene TRBJ2-7; TRBD2 aligns across 9 bases. This CDR3 contains 13 residues. The V segment lost 6 bases and the J segment 6 bases; nucleotides outside the gene matches: 6. Germline V gives CDR1 SNHLY, CDR2 FYNNEI. The CDR3 sequence: CASSQGLAGEQYF. As DNA, the CDR3 is TGTGCCAGCAGCCAGGGACTAGCCGGCGAGCAGTACTTC.

The genes are TRBV28 and TRBJ1-5; D remains ambiguous. CDR1 and CDR2 from the germline V gene are MDHEN and SYDVKM. Between the trimmed V and J ends, which lost 8 bases and 0 bases, there was a span of 8 bases. The CDR3 consists of 13 residues. The CDR3 region is CASHYYSNQPQHF. CDR3 coding DNA: TGTGCCAGCCACTACTATAGCAATCAGCCCCAGCATTTT.

The rearrangement joins TRBV6-1 to TRBJ1-2, with D tentatively TRBD1 (6 bases). The CDR3 length is 14 residues. The germline gives CDR1 MNHNS, CDR2 SASEGT. With 6 bases removed from V and 5 bases from J, the gap between germline ends came to 16 bases. The CDR3 spells CASRGQPESYGYTF. The CDR3 bases are TGTGCCAGCAGAGGACAGCCTGAGTCTTATGGCTACACCTTC.

V is TRBV6-4 and J is TRBJ2-7, with D perhaps TRBD2 (5 bases). The CDR3 loop spans 13 amino acids. CDR1 is MRHNA and CDR2 is SNTAGT in the germline V gene. V was shortened by 4 bases and J by 2 bases, with 9 bases between the two germline ends. The CDR3 DNA is TGTGCCAGCAGTGTAGCGTTCCCCTACGAGCAGTACTTC. It codes for CASSVAFPYEQYF.

This rearrangement joins TRBV28 to TRBJ2-5; D tentatively reads TRBD1 or TRBD2 (5 bases each). This CDR3 region has 14 residues. Trimming removed 5 bases at V and 3 bases at J, with 13 bases between. The germline V gene encodes CDR1 MDHEN and CDR2 SYDVKM. The CDR3 loop is CASSLSGTKETQYF. The CDR3 region has the DNA TGTGCCAGCAGTCTTTCCGGGACGAAAGAGACCCAGTACTTC.

The gene calls are TRBV5-4 and TRBJ2-7, with TRBD2 matching over 7 bases. The CDR3 loop spans 15 amino acids. Germline V CDR1 and CDR2: SGHNT, YYREEE (reference sequence). Unmatched junction bases numbered 8, after V lost 4 bases and J lost 1 base. This CDR3 is CASSPSERGSYEQYF. The CDR3 bases are TGTGCCAGCAGCCCATCAGAGCGGGGTTCCTACGAGCAGTACTTC.

The table lists this clone with a count of one. The gene calls are TRBV28 and TRBJ2-1, with D unclear. The CDR3 loop spans 14 amino acids. Looked up from germline, CDR1 is MDHEN and CDR2 is SYDVKM. Trimming left V 3 bases short and J 0 bases short, with 6 bases between. Here the CDR3 reads CASSLGISYNEQFF. The CDR3 bases are TGTGCCAGCAGTTTGGGAATCTCCTACAATGAGCAGTTCTTC.

V is TRBV30 and J is TRBJ2-3; TRBD1 might be the D (5 bases). CDR1 is GTSNPN, CDR2 SVGIG, per germline (reference sequence). V lost 4 bases to trimming and J lost 4 bases, with 15 bases between them. The CDR3 runs 14 residues. In DNA, the CDR3 is TGTGCCTGGATCTCAGGATTGGGGCCAGATACGCAGTATTTT. Protein: CAWISGLGPDTQYF.

The V call is TRBV28, the J call TRBJ2-5; tentative D call: TRBD1 (6 bases). The V end lost 4 bases, the J end lost 5 bases, and 11 bases lay between the germline ends. Germline assignment: CDR1 MDHEN and CDR2 SYDVKM. CDR3 length equals 13 residues. CDR3 residues: CASSSGAGETQYF. Written as DNA, the CDR3 is TGTGCCAGCAGTTCAGGGGCAGGGGAGACCCAGTACTTC.

The rearrangement uses TRBV28 and TRBJ2-2; possible D gene TRBD2, 6 bases. The germline gives CDR1 MDHEN, CDR2 SYDVKM. CDR3 size: 14 residues. V was trimmed by 8 bases and J by 5 bases, leaving 15 bases between them. CDR3 loop: CASLRGVGTGELFF. The CDR3 DNA reads as TGTGCCAGCCTCCGCGGGGTTGGTACCGGGGAGCTGTTTTTT.

The rearrangement links TRBV2 to TRBJ2-1, with 7 bases that match TRBD2. The ends lost 2 bases at V and 3 bases at J; junction bases unmatched: 10. The CDR3 covers 17 residues. Germline V gene sequence: CDR1 SNHLY, CDR2 FYNNEI. This chain's CDR3 is CASSETSVSGIYNEQFF. CDR3 nucleotide sequence: TGTGCCAGCAGTGAAACGTCGGTGAGCGGGATCTACAATGAGCAGTTCTTC.

The chain carries TRBV20-1 and TRBJ1-2, with D perhaps matching TRBD1 (6 bases). Germline CDR1 is DFQATT and CDR2 is SNEGSKA (reference sequence). The CDR3 is 11 amino acids. The germline V and J ends were trimmed by 2 bases and 10 bases, with 11 bases remaining between them. The CDR3: CSARRTVDYTF. In DNA, the CDR3 is TGCAGTGCTAGAAGGACAGTGGACTACACCTTC.

This chain uses TRBV5-1 with TRBJ2-3; D unresolved. Trimming pared 0 bases from V and 0 bases from J, leaving 14 bases between. This CDR3 spans 17 amino acids. Germline loops: CDR1 SGHRS, CDR2 YFSETQ. CDR3 DNA sequence: TGCGCCAGCAGCTTGGCCTGGTCGTCAGAAAGCACAGATACGCAGTATTTT. This translates into CASSLAWSSESTDTQYF. Looking up the rest from reference TRBV5-1 and TRBJ2-3 gives the full variable domain: KAGVTQTPRYLIKTRGQQVTLSCSPISGHRSVSWYQQTPGQGLQFLFEYFSETQRNKGNFPGRFSGRQFSNSRSEMNVSTLELGDSALYLCASSLAWSSESTDTQYFGPGTRLTVL.

The chain uses TRBV28 and TRBJ1-2; D is unclear. The V end lost 7 bases, the J end lost 0 bases, and 12 bases lay between the germline ends. This CDR3 spans 14 amino acids. The germline V gene encodes CDR1 MDHEN and CDR2 SYDVKM. The CDR3 region is CASIPGGTNYGYTF. Here the CDR3 DNA reads TGTGCCAGCATACCGGGCGGAACTAACTATGGCTACACCTTC.

About this clone: Other DNA sequences in this sample translate to the same CDR3. The rearrangement links TRBV18 to TRBJ1-2; D is possibly TRBD1 (6 bases). Deletions cut 6 bases from V and 2 bases from J, with 10 bases between. The germline V gene encodes CDR1 KGHSH and CDR2 LQKENI. The CDR3 spans 13 residues. The CDR3 bases are TGTGCCAGCTCCCCAGGGGAAAACTATGGCTACACCTTC. As protein: CASSPGENYGYTF.

In the case of this clone: The sample contains more than one DNA sequence encoding this CDR3. The chain couples TRBV18 to TRBJ2-5, with D perhaps matching TRBD1 (6 bases). Looked up from germline, CDR1 is KGHSH and CDR2 is LQKENI. The CDR3 loop spans 13 amino acids. The V end was cut by 2 bases, the J end by 5 bases, with 9 bases between. The CDR3 loop reads CASSPGGSETQYF. The CDR3 DNA follows: TGTGCCAGCTCACCAGGGGGCTCGGAGACCCAGTACTTC.

This chain uses TRBV29-1 with TRBJ1-1; 8 bases agree with TRBD1. The CDR3 sequence is 13 residues long. Germline assignment: CDR1 SQVTM and CDR2 ANQGSEA. J lost 4 bases, V lost 5 bases, and 6 bases had no gene match. The CDR3 is CSVSRTGRTEAFF. The CDR3 DNA reads TGCAGCGTTTCCCGGACAGGGCGCACTGAAGCTTTCTTT.

The rearrangement uses TRBV4-2 and TRBJ2-7; 8 positions agree with TRBD2. Trimming at V came to 2 bases and at J to 4 bases, leaving 4 bases not matched to a gene. Germline V gene lookup returns CDR1 LGHNA and CDR2 YNFKEQ. There are 14 residues in the CDR3. As DNA, the CDR3 is TGTGCCAGCAGCCAAACGGGAGGGCTGTACGAGCAGTACTTC. Translation gives CASSQTGGLYEQYF.

The V call is TRBV28, the J call TRBJ2-7; D is unclear. Trimming removed 6 bases from V and 2 bases from J, with 11 bases in between. Germline V gene lookup returns CDR1 MDHEN and CDR2 SYDVKM. The CDR3 is 13 amino acids. The CDR3 reads CASREPRAYEQYF. CDR3 sequence (DNA): TGTGCCAGCAGGGAGCCGCGCGCCTACGAGCAGTACTTC.

The chain combines TRBV6-6 with TRBJ2-7; the D gene is possibly TRBD1 (6 bases). Germline V lookup: CDR1 MNHNY, CDR2 SVGAGI (reference sequence). With 7 bases removed from V and 4 bases from J, the gap between germline ends came to 8 bases. The CDR3 has 11 amino acids. The CDR3 DNA sequence: TGTGCCAGCAAGGGGGTGTACGAGCAGTACTTC. The encoded protein is CASKGVYEQYF.

V is TRBV28 and J is TRBJ1-2; D is uncertain. CDR1 and CDR2 (germline): MDHEN, SYDVKM. The germline V and J ends were trimmed by 5 bases and 5 bases, with 21 bases remaining between them. CDR3 length: 16 amino acids. The CDR3 DNA reads as TGTGCCAGCAGTCCCAACCGATGGGGATTTGAATATGGCTACACCTTC. Protein sequence: CASSPNRWGFEYGYTF.